This record looks at one T cell receptor beta chain sequence and its context. Cohort placement rested on clinical history that participants reported themselves. Symptom resolution, clearance, or two negative PCRs marked the recovered donors of Cohort 3. The repertoire was sequenced with immunoSEQ multiplex PCR; TCRdb's copy has only in-frame clones and lacks some. The repertoire holds fewer than 400,000 clones, with roughly 88% as singletons. This sample was taken from a study of blood T cell repertoires in COVID-19. As for the study in general: Sample material is recorded as cDNA or gDNA derived from T cells, B-cell-depleted T cells, or PBMCs.

The CDR3 loop spans 16 amino acids. The V gene end was trimmed by 0 bases and the J gene end by 2 bases; junction bases not matched to a gene: 4. CDR1 SEHNR and CDR2 FQNEAQ come from the germline V gene (reference sequence). The V gene is TRBV7-9, the J gene TRBJ2-7, with 10 bases that match TRBD1. The sequence was collected from a man aged 30 to 39 who had recovered from COVID-19. Sequencing was performed on PBMCs or T cells enriched from blood (not recorded which). CDR3 residues: CASSLAGTGETYEQYF. CDR3 DNA sequence: TGTGCCAGCAGCTTAGCCGGGACAGGGGAGACCTACGAGCAGTACTTC.